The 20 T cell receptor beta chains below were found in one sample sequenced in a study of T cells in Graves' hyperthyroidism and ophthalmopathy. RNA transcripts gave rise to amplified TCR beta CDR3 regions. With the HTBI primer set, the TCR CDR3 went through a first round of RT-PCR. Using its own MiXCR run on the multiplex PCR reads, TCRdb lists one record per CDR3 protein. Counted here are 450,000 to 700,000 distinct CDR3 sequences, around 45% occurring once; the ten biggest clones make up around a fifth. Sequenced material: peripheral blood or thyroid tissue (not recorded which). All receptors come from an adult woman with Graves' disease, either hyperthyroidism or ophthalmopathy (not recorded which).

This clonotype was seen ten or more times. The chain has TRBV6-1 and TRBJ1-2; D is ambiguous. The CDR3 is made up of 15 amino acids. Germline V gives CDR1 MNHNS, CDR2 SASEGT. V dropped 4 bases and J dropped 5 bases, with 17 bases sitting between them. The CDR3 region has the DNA TGTGCCAGCAGTGTGGGTCACCAACCTAGGTATGGCTACACCTTC. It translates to CASSVGHQPRYGYTF.

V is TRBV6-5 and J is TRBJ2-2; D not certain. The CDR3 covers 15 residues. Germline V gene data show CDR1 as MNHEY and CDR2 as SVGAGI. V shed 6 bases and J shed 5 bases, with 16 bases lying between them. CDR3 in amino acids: CASSSLGLLTGELFF. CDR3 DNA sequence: TGTGCCAGCAGCTCACTGGGGTTACTTACCGGGGAGCTGTTTTTT.

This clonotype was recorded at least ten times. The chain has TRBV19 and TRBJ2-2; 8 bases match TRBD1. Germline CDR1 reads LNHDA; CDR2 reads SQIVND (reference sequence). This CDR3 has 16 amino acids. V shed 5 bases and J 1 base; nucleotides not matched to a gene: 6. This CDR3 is CASSVAGTGNTGELFF. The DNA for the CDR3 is TGTGCCAGTAGTGTCGCCGGGACAGGGAACACCGGGGAGCTGTTTTTT.

The CDR3 loop reads CSARLMGELFF. The CDR3 nucleotides are TGCAGCGCTCGACTAATGGGGGAGCTGTTTTTT. The rearrangement links TRBV29-1 to TRBJ2-2; weak D call: TRBD2 (5 bases). The germline V gene encodes CDR1 SQVTM and CDR2 ANQGSEA. With 7 bases removed from V and 8 bases from J, the gap between germline ends came to 11 bases. The CDR3 has 11 residues.

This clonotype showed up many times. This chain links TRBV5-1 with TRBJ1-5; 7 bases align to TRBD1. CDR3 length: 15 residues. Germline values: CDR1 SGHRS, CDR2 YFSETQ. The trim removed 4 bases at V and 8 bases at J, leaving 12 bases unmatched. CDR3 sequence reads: CASSVVGGQPEPQHF. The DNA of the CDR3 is TGCGCCAGCAGCGTTGTGGGGGGACAGCCGGAGCCCCAGCATTTT.

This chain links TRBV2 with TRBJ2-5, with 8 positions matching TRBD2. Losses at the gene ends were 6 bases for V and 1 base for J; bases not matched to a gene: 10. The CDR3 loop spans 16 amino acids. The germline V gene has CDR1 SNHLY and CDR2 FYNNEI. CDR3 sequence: CASSLALREVQETQYF. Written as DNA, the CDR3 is TGTGCCAGCAGCTTAGCTTTGCGGGAGGTCCAAGAGACCCAGTACTTC.

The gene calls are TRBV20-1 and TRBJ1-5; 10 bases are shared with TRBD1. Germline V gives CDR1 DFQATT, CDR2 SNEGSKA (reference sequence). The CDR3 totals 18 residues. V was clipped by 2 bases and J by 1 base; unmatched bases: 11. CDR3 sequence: CSARSPGQGWGSNQPQHF. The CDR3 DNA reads TGCAGTGCTAGATCTCCGGGACAGGGGTGGGGGAGCAATCAGCCCCAGCATTTT.

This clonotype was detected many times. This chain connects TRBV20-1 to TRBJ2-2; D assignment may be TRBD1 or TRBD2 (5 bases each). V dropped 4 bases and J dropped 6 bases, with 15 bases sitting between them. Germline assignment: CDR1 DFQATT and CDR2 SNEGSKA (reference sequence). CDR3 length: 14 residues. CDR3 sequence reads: CSAMGPSYSGELFF. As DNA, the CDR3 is TGCAGTGCTATGGGACCTTCATACTCCGGGGAGCTGTTTTTT.

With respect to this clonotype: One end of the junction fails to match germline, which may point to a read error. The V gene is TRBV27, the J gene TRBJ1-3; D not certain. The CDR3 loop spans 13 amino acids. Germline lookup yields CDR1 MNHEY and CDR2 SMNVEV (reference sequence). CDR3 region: CAISPLSGNTIYF. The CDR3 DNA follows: TGTGCCATCAGTCCCCTCTCTGGAAACACCATATATTTT.

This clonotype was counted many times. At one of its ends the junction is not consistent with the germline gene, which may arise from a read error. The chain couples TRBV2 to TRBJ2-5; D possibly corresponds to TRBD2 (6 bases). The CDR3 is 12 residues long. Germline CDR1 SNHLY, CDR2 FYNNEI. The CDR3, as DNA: TGCGCCAGCAGCGAGGAGGGAGAGACCCAGTACTTC. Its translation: CASSEEGETQYF.

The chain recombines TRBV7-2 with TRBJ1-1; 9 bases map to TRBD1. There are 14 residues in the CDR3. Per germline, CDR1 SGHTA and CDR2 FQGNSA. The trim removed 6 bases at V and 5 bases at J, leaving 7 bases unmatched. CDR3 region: CASRSTGGGTEAFF. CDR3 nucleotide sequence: TGTGCCAGCAGATCAACAGGGGGCGGTACTGAAGCTTTCTTT. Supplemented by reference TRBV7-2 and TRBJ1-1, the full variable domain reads GAGVSQSPSNKVTEKGKDVELRCDPISGHTALYWYRQSLGQGLEFLIYFQGNSAPDKSGLPSDRFSAERTGGSVSTLTIQRTQQEDSAVYLCASRSTGGGTEAFFGQGTRLTVV.

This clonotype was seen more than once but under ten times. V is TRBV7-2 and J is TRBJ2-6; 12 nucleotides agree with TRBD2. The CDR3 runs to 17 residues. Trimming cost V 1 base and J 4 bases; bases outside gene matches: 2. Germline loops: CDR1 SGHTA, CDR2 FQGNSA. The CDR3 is CASSLGLAGAGANVLTF. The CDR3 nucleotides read TGTGCCAGCAGCTTAGGACTAGCGGGAGCCGGGGCCAACGTCCTGACTTTC.

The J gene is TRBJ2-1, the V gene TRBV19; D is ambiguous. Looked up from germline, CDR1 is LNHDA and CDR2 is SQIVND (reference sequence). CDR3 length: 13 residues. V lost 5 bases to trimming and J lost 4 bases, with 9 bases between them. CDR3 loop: CASSARTYNEQFF. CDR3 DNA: TGTGCCAGTAGTGCCCGGACGTACAATGAGCAGTTCTTC. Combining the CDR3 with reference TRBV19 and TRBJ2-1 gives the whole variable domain DGGITQSPKYLFRKEGQNVTLSCEQNLNHDAMYWYRQDPGQGLRLIYYSQIVNDFQKGDIAEGYSVSREKKESFPLTVTSAQKNPTAFYLCASSARTYNEQFFGPGTRLTVL.

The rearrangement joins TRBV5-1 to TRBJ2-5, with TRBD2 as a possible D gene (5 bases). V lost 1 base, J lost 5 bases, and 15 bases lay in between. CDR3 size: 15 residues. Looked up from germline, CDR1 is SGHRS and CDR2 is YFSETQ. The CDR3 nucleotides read TGCGCCAGCAGCTTGTCCCCGGGGATGATGGAGACCCAGTACTTC. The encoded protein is CASSLSPGMMETQYF.

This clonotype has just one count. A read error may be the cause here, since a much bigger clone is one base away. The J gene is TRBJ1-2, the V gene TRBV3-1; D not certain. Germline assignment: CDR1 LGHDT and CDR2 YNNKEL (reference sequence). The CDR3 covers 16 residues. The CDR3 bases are TGTGCCAGCAGCCAAGATTGGAGGGTCCGCGGCTATGGCTGCACCTTC. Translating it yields CASSQDWRVRGYGCTF.

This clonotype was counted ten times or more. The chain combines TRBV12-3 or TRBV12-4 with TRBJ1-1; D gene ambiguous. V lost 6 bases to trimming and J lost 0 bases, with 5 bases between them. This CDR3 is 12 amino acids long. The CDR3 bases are TGTGCCAGCAGGTCGATGAACACTGAAGCTTTCTTT. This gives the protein CASRSMNTEAFF.

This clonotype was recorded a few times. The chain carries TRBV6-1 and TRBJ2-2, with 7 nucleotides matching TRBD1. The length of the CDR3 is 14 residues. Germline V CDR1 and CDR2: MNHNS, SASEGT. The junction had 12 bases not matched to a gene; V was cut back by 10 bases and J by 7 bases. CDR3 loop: CATMAQGFGGELFF. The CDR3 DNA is TGTGCCACCATGGCACAGGGGTTCGGCGGGGAGCTGTTTTTT.

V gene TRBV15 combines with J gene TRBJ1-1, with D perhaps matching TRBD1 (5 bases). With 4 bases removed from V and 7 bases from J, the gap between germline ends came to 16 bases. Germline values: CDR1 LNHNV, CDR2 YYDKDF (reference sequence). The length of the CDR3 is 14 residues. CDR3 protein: CATSIDITGVEAFF. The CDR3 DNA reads TGTGCCACCAGCATTGACATTACGGGGGTTGAAGCTTTCTTT.

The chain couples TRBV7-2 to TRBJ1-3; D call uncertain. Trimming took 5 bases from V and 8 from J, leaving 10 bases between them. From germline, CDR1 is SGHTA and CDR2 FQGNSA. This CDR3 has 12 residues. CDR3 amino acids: CASSVNPYTIYF. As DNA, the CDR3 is TGTGCCAGCAGCGTAAACCCGTACACCATATATTTT.

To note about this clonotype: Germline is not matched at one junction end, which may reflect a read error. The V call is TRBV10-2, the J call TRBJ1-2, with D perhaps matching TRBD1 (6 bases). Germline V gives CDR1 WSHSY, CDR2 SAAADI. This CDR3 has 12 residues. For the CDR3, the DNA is TGCACCAGCAGTAACAGGGATTATGGCTACACCTTC. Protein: CTSSNRDYGYTF.